Listed below are T cell receptor beta chains from one sample, sequenced in a study of T cell changes during pregnancy in multiple sclerosis. TCRdb's copy holds only in-frame clones and misses some; the assay was immunoSEQ multiplex PCR. Found here are around 51,000 clones, 94% of them singletons; the top ten hold 0.5% to 0.7%. Specimen: CD4+ T cells from peripheral blood mononuclear cells, collected in the second trimester of pregnancy. The origin of the receptors is a female donor with multiple sclerosis, enrolled in a pregnancy study. The conserved cysteine and the conserved F or W are not part of the CDR3 here.

J: TRBJ1-1
V: TRBV6-1
CDR3: AIQGKMNTEAF

J: TRBJ2-1
V: TRBV9
CDR3: ASSPSLGTGGNEQF

J: TRBJ1-4
V: TRBV7-2
CDR3: ASGANGATNEKLF

J: TRBJ1-2
V: TRBV25-1
CDR3: ASSGSGRGEGYGYT

J: TRBJ1-2
V: TRBV7-2
CDR3: ASSPRQGTYGYT

J: TRBJ2-3
V: TRBV7-3
CDR3: ASSHGPGMTDTQY

J: TRBJ2-3
V: TRBV19
CDR3: ASRATSTDTQY

J: TRBJ2-7
V: TRBV6-6
CDR3: ASSYLGSDTYEQY

J: TRBJ2-7
V: TRBV4-3
CDR3: ASSGTGVAYEQY

J: TRBJ1-5
V: TRBV9
CDR3: ASSEQGYDQPQH

J: TRBJ1-1
V: TRBV19
CDR3: ASSIVGGAGTEAF

J: TRBJ2-7
V: TRBV19
CDR3: ASKSGGVGYEQY

J: TRBJ1-5
V: TRBV6-1
CDR3: ASSENNNQPQH

J: TRBJ1-2
V: TRBV4-3
CDR3: ASSQTGAGTYGYT

J: TRBJ1-2
V: TRBV11-2
CDR3: ASSPTAGRSAGYT

J: TRBJ2-3
V: TRBV7-8
CDR3: ASSPGHHTDTQY

J: TRBJ2-3
V: TRBV7-3
CDR3: ASGPGTDRPGDTQY

J: TRBJ1-1
V: TRBV7-2
CDR3: ASSVNTEAF

J: TRBJ1-6
V: TRBV5-4
CDR3: ASSLQGAGDSPLH

J: TRBJ2-3
V: TRBV2
CDR3: ASRVMGGDTQY

J: TRBJ1-3
V: TRBV7-2
CDR3: ASREGNTIY

J: TRBJ2-3
V: TRBV4-3
CDR3: ASSQDRASGFRTDTQY

J: TRBJ1-1
V: TRBV7-9
CDR3: ASLRLRGGVGNTEAF

J: TRBJ1-5
V: TRBV29-1
CDR3: SAVGRDNQPQH

J: TRBJ2-3
V: TRBV18
CDR3: ASSPGLAGGVHTDTQY

J: TRBJ2-3
V: TRBV7-9
CDR3: ASIRSGGSTDTQY

J: TRBJ1-5
V: TRBV19
CDR3: ASSSTGDQPQH

J: TRBJ1-5
V: TRBV12-5
CDR3: ASRGIAQPQH

J: TRBJ1-6
V: TRBV9
CDR3: ASSLGHRGLDNSPLH

J: TRBJ1-4
V: TRBV30
CDR3: AWTKQGPYEKLF